A selection of T cell receptor beta chains follows, all from one sample in a study of blood T cell repertoires in COVID-19. Assay: immunoSEQ multiplex PCR; the TCRdb copy retains only in-frame clones and omits some. Among approximately 150,000 clones listed, roughly 81% were seen once. Specimen: peripheral blood. The receptor source for this set is a woman aged 45 to 65 with COVID-19, enrolled during active disease. The CDR3 runs from the conserved cysteine through the conserved F or W. The D gene is left open where the match is weak. Part of the rows lack a size; the others show once, few, many or a class for expanded clones.

v_call,clone_size,j_call,d_call,cdr3_aa,cdr3_nt
TRBV28,once,TRBJ1-3,-,CASSWTEGNTIYF,TGTGCCAGCAGTTGGACAGAAGGAAACACCATATATTTT
TRBV28,-,TRBJ2-4,-,CASSTIGGTVAKNIQYF,TGTGCCAGCAGTACAATTGGGGGGACCGTAGCCAAAAACATTCAGTACTTC
TRBV2,-,TRBJ2-7,TRBD1,CASSPDRGADF,TGTGCCAGCAGCCCAGACAGGGGTGCGGACTTC
TRBV11-2,-,TRBJ1-2,-,CASSLASLYGYTF,TGTGCCAGCAGCTTAGCTTCTCTGTATGGCTACACCTTC
TRBV4-1,-,TRBJ1-1,-,CASSQGVTLEAFF,TGCGCCAGCAGCCAAGGAGTGACTCTGGAAGCTTTCTTT
TRBV7-2,-,TRBJ2-2,-,CASSWRASDTGELFF,TGTGCCAGCAGCTGGCGGGCTAGTGACACCGGGGAGCTGTTTTTT
TRBV30,-,TRBJ1-1,-,CACQGSNTEAFF,TGTGCCTGTCAGGGATCCAACACTGAAGCTTTCTTT
TRBV4-1,many,TRBJ2-2,TRBD2,CASSQGGLVGSGELFF,TGCGCCAGCAGCCAAGGTGGACTAGTTGGATCCGGGGAGCTGTTTTTT
TRBV28,-,TRBJ1-3,-,CASSPVHSGNTIYF,TGTGCCAGCTCCCCAGTACACTCTGGAAACACCATATATTTT
TRBV4-3,-,TRBJ2-7,-,CASSQDLARASSYEQYF,TGCGCCAGCAGCCAAGATTTGGCCAGGGCGAGCTCCTACGAGCAGTACTTC
TRBV2,-,TRBJ1-1,-,CASNWEGKNTEAFF,TGTGCCAGCAACTGGGAGGGTAAGAACACTGAAGCTTTCTTT
TRBV18,-,TRBJ1-6,TRBD1,CASSPIRTGADSPLHF,TGTGCCAGCTCACCCATCCGGACAGGGGCTGATTCACCCCTCCACTTT
TRBV18,-,TRBJ2-5,-,CASSLAPQETQYF,TGTGCCAGCTCATTAGCGCCACAAGAGACCCAGTACTTC
TRBV3-1/TRBV3-2,-,TRBJ2-2,-,CASSPGLAGTGELFF,TGTGCCAGCAGCCCGGGACTCGCTGGCACCGGGGAGCTGTTTTTT
TRBV3-1/TRBV3-2,few,TRBJ2-5,TRBD2,CASSQVLAGVAQYF,TGTGCCAGCAGCCAAGTTCTAGCGGGGGTGGCCCAGTACTTC
TRBV29-1,-,TRBJ1-5,-,CSVLFGNQPQHF,TGCAGCGTCTTATTCGGCAATCAGCCCCAGCATTTT
TRBV7-9,-,TRBJ1-4,-,CASSSTGGEKLFF,TGTGCCAGCAGCTCGACAGGTGGGGAAAAACTGTTTTTT
TRBV7-3,-,TRBJ2-7,TRBD1,CASSLMGPTGAWSYEQYF,TGTGCCAGCAGCTTAATGGGCCCGACAGGGGCCTGGTCCTACGAGCAGTACTTC
TRBV5-1,-,TRBJ2-5,TRBD2,CASSLMTSGGLETQYF,TGCGCCAGCAGCTTGATGACTAGCGGGGGGTTAGAGACCCAGTACTTC
TRBV9,-,TRBJ2-2,TRBD2,CASSVAPGGGNTGELFF,TGTGCCAGCAGCGTAGCCCCGGGGGGTGGAAACACCGGGGAGCTGTTTTTT
TRBV9,-,TRBJ2-3,TRBD1,CANKQGAPPDTQYF,TGTGCCAACAAACAGGGGGCGCCCCCAGATACGCAGTATTTT
TRBV6-1,-,TRBJ2-7,-,CASSEERVFDEQYF,TGTGCCAGCAGTGAAGAGCGGGTTTTCGACGAGCAGTACTTC
TRBV27,-,TRBJ2-2,TRBD1,CASSLGTVNTGELFF,TGTGCCAGCAGTTTAGGGACAGTTAACACCGGGGAGCTGTTTTTT
TRBV23-1,-,TRBJ1-5,-,CASSRYTRDSGRGPQHF,TGCGCCAGCAGTCGGTATACCCGGGACTCGGGAAGAGGGCCCCAGCATTTT
TRBV28,-,TRBJ1-1,-,CASRQGKRGKTEAFF,TGTGCCAGCAGACAGGGAAAGCGAGGGAAAACTGAAGCTTTCTTT
TRBV11-3,-,TRBJ2-7,-,CASSGHRPEQYF,TGTGCCAGCAGCGGGCACCGTCCCGAGCAGTACTTC
TRBV6-5,-,TRBJ2-3,TRBD2,CASRDRDREGNTQYF,TGTGCCAGCAGAGACCGGGACCGGGAGGGCAATACGCAGTATTTT
TRBV21-1,-,TRBJ1-6,-,CARGPGTGEGCNSPLHF,TGTGCCAGGGGTCCCGGGACAGGGGAAGGGTGCAATTCACCCCTCCACTTT